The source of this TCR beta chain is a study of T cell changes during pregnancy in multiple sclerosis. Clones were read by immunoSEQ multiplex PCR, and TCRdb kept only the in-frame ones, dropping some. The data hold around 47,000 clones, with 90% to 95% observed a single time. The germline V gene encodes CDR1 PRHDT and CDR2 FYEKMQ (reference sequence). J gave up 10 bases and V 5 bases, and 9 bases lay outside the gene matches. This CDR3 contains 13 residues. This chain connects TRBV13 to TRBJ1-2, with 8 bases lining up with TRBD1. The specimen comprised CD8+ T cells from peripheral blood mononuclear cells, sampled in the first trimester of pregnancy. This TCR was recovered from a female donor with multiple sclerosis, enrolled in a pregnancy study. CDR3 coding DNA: TGTGCCAGCAGCGTACGGACAGGGAATGACTACACCTTC. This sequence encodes CASSVRTGNDYTF.